These T cell receptor beta chains were read from a single sample in a study of blood T cells in healthy people across ages. Via MiXCR, TCRdb re-called the 5' RACE reads, giving one row per CDR3 protein. Among roughly 1,300,000 distinct CDR3 sequences, 45% to 70% were seen once, and the ten largest hold 6.7%. The sequenced sample consisted of blood. All receptors come from a young man in good health. The CDR3 runs from the conserved cysteine through the conserved F or W. The D gene is left open where the match is weak. The size field is filled for only some rows; it gives once, few, many or a size class.

j_call clone_size d_call v_call cdr3_aa cdr3_nt
TRBJ1-1 . TRBD1 TRBV27 CASRPGQQNTEAFF TGTGCCAGCAGACCGGGACAGCAGAACACTGAAGCTTTCTTT
TRBJ1-2 . . TRBV6-5 CASSYSPAGAHYGYTF TGTGCCAGCAGTTACTCCCCGGCGGGCGCCCACTATGGCTACACCTTC
TRBJ1-5 few TRBD1 TRBV12-3/TRBV12-4 CASSRTGGSQPQHF TGTGCCAGCAGTCGGACAGGGGGCAGTCAGCCCCAGCATTTT
TRBJ2-3 . . TRBV7-9 CASSLMLGMVDTQYF TGTGCCAGCAGCTTAATGTTAGGGATGGTAGATACGCAGTATTTT
TRBJ1-1 . . TRBV15 CATSRDRGNPEAFF TGTGCCACCAGCAGAGATCGGGGTAACCCTGAAGCTTTCTTT
TRBJ2-7 . . TRBV21-1 CASSKDPRDRGRWSYEQYF TGTGCCAGCAGCAAAGACCCCCGGGACAGGGGTCGGTGGTCCTACGAGCAGTACTTC
TRBJ1-6 . TRBD1 TRBV20-1 CNAEGQGTSPLHF TGCAATGCCGAGGGACAGGGTACTTCACCCCTCCACTTT
TRBJ2-2 . . TRBV20-1 CSAPNVGGVNTGELFF TGCAGTGCCCCCAATGTAGGGGGGGTGAACACCGGGGAGCTGTTTTTT
TRBJ2-3 . . TRBV7-2 CASSLNRWGFYTDTQYF TGTGCCAGCAGCTTAAATCGTTGGGGCTTTTACACAGATACGCAGTATTTT
TRBJ2-7 . TRBD2 TRBV20-1 CSATGLAGPYNEQYF TGCAGTGCTACGGGACTAGCGGGACCCTACAATGAGCAGTACTTC
TRBJ1-1 . . TRBV4-1 CASSQAPPGTNTEAFF TGCGCCAGCAGCCAAGCCCCGCCAGGGACGAACACTGAAGCTTTCTTT
TRBJ2-1 few TRBD2 TRBV20-1 CSARTSGTHYNEQFF TGCAGTGCTCGGACTAGCGGGACCCACTACAATGAGCAGTTCTTC
TRBJ1-4 . . TRBV20-1 CSAIPPTEEKSKLFF TGCAGTGCTATCCCCCCGACGGAGGAGAAATCGAAACTGTTTTTT
TRBJ2-1 . . TRBV5-5 CASSLAGADAYNEQFF TGTGCCAGCAGCTTGGCAGGAGCGGATGCCTACAATGAGCAGTTCTTC
TRBJ1-1 once . TRBV27 CASSLGAGTAAFF TGTGCCAGCAGTTTAGGGGCAGGGACCGCGGCTTTCTTT
TRBJ2-5 . . TRBV10-3 CAIMNGPRKGETQYF TGTGCCATCATGAACGGACCCCGAAAGGGGGAGACCCAGTACTTC
TRBJ2-2 . . TRBV10-3 CAISELEGIYTGELFF TGTGCCATCAGTGAGTTAGAGGGAATTTACACCGGGGAGCTGTTTTTT
TRBJ2-3 . . TRBV6-6 CASRADTSTDTQYF TGTGCCAGCAGGGCAGACACTAGCACAGATACGCAGTATTTT
TRBJ2-7 . . TRBV7-9 CASSVSEGYEQYF TGTGCCAGCAGCGTAAGTGAGGGCTACGAGCAGTACTTC
TRBJ2-3 . . TRBV7-9 CASSLGQWADTQYF TGTGCCAGCAGCTTAGGCCAGTGGGCAGATACGCAGTATTTT
TRBJ1-5 few . TRBV10-3 CAIVSIQPQHF TGTGCCATCGTATCGATTCAGCCCCAGCATTTT
TRBJ1-2 few TRBD1 TRBV27 CASSTPGQGDGYTF TGTGCCAGCAGTACCCCGGGACAGGGGGATGGCTACACCTTC
TRBJ2-7 . TRBD2 TRBV29-1 CSVSGRALYEQYF TGCAGCGTCAGCGGGAGGGCCTTGTACGAGCAGTACTTC
TRBJ1-2 . TRBD1 TRBV7-8 CASSLAIGTGYGYTF TGTGCCAGCAGCTTAGCTATCGGGACAGGCTATGGCTACACCTTC
TRBJ2-1 few . TRBV20-1 CSAIGPGHNEQFF TGCAGTGCTATAGGGCCAGGCCACAATGAGCAGTTCTTC
TRBJ1-1 . TRBD1 TRBV6-1 CASSDGQGAWGTEAFF TGTGCCAGCAGTGATGGACAGGGGGCCTGGGGCACTGAAGCTTTCTTT
TRBJ2-7 few . TRBV7-6 CASSFRWDGEQYF TGTGCCAGCAGCTTTAGATGGGATGGGGAGCAGTACTTC
TRBJ1-4 once TRBD1 TRBV7-2 CASSFEARQGGEKLFF TGTGCCAGCAGCTTCGAGGCAAGACAGGGTGGAGAAAAACTGTTTTTT
TRBJ2-1 . . TRBV20-1 CSARDYALAEQFF TGCAGTGCTCGCGACTACGCTCTTGCGGAGCAGTTCTTC
TRBJ2-1 . . TRBV27 CASSPGDFPVNEQFF TGTGCCAGCAGCCCTGGGGACTTCCCGGTTAATGAGCAGTTCTTC
TRBJ2-3 . TRBD2 TRBV15 CATSSHSPKTSGRAGTQYF TGTGCCACCAGCAGCCATAGCCCCAAGACTAGCGGGAGAGCCGGTACGCAGTATTTT
TRBJ2-1 few . TRBV4-3 CASSEGLYNEQFF TGCGCCAGCAGCGAGGGACTCTACAATGAGCAGTTCTTC
TRBJ2-7 few TRBD2 TRBV6-5 CASSYSGTTAQYEQYF TGTGCCAGCAGTTACTCCGGGACTACAGCTCAGTACGAGCAGTACTTC
TRBJ2-1 few . TRBV20-1 CSARDRLLGDLYEQFF TGCAGTGCTAGAGATCGTCTGTTAGGAGACCTTTATGAGCAGTTCTTC
TRBJ1-2 . . TRBV5-1 CASSFGSLGGYTF TGCGCCAGCAGCTTCGGCTCTCTCGGAGGCTACACCTTC
TRBJ2-5 . . TRBV6-5 CASSSLHHQETQYF TGTGCCAGCAGTTCACTGCACCACCAAGAGACCCAGTACTTC
TRBJ1-2 few TRBD1 TRBV6-2/TRBV6-3 CASSPIRPDRAYGYTF TGTGCCAGCAGTCCAATACGTCCGGACAGGGCCTATGGCTACACCTTC
TRBJ2-3 few . TRBV29-1 CSVEGGYTDTQYF TGCAGCGTTGAAGGGGGGTACACAGATACGCAGTATTTT
TRBJ2-1 . . TRBV6-2/TRBV6-3 CASRRAWVWFF TGTGCCAGCAGGCGAGCTTGGGTTTGGTTCTTC
TRBJ2-7 . . TRBV21-1 CASSKVSLAGGEQYF TGTGCCAGCAGCAAAGTTTCGCTAGCGGGAGGCGAGCAGTACTTC
TRBJ2-1 . . TRBV6-1 CASSETLSSSYNEQFF TGTGCCAGCAGTGAAACTCTGTCGAGCTCCTACAATGAGCAGTTCTTC
TRBJ1-6 few . TRBV27 CASAPLGADSPLHF TGTGCCAGCGCCCCCCTGGGAGCGGATTCACCCCTCCACTTT
TRBJ2-7 . . TRBV7-9 CATEQDSSYEQYF TGTGCCACCGAGCAGGACAGCTCCTACGAGCAGTACTTC
TRBJ1-1 once . TRBV7-2 CASRSEGPGGAFF TGTGCCAGCAGATCGGAGGGCCCGGGGGGAGCTTTCTTT
TRBJ2-7 . . TRBV2 CASSGTNSEQYF TGTGCCAGCAGTGGCACCAACTCCGAGCAGTACTTC
TRBJ2-3 . TRBD2 TRBV2 CASFGRGLHTDTQYF TGTGCCAGCTTCGGGAGGGGACTACATACAGATACGCAGTATTTT
TRBJ1-2 . . TRBV6-5 CASSADGGGYTF TGTGCCAGCTCAGCGGACGGAGGGGGCTACACCTTC
TRBJ2-5 . . TRBV20-1 CSARFASQETQYF TGCAGTGCTAGGTTCGCCAGCCAAGAGACCCAGTACTTC
TRBJ1-5 . . TRBV6-5 CASRSTGVSNQPQHF TGTGCCAGCAGATCGACTGGCGTTAGCAATCAGCCCCAGCATTTT
TRBJ2-1 . . TRBV20-1 CSARVGDSSFF TGCAGTGCTAGGGTAGGGGACTCCTCGTTCTTC
TRBJ1-5 . . TRBV6-6 CASSYPGYQPQHF TGTGCCAGCAGTTACCCAGGTTATCAGCCCCAGCATTTT
TRBJ2-5 . . TRBV2 CASRTGHETQYF TGTGCCAGCAGGACAGGTCATGAGACCCAGTACTTC